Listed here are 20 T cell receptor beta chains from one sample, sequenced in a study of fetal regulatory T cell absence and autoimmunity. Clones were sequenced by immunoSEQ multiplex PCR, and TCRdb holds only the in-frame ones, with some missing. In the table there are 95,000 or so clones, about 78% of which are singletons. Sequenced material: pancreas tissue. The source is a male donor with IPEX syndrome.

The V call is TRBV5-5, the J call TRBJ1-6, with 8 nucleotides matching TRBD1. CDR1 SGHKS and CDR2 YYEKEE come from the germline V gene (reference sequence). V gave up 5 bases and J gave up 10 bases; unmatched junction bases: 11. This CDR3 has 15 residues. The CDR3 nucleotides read TGTGCCAGCAGGCTGAGCTCAGGGGGCAGATCACCCCTCCACTTT. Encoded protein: CASRLSSGGRSPLHF.

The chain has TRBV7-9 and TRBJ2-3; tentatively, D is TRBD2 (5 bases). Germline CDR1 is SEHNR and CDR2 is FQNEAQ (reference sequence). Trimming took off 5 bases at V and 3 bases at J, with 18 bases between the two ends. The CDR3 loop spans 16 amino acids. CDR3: CASSGISASTTDTQYF. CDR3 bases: TGTGCCAGCAGCGGGATTAGTGCTAGCACGACAGATACGCAGTATTTT.

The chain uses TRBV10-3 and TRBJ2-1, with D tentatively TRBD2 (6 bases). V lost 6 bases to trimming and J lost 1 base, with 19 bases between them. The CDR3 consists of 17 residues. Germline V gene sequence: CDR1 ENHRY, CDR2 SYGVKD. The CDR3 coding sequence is TGTGCCATCAGCCTCCTCGCAGTGGCGGGGTCCTACAATGAGCAGTTCTTC. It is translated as CAISLLAVAGSYNEQFF.

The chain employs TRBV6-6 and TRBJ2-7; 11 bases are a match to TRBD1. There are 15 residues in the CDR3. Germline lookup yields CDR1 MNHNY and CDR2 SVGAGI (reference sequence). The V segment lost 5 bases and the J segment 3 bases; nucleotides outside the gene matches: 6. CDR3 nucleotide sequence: TGTGCCAGCAGTGGACCGGGACAGGGGGACTACGAGCAGTACTTC. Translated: CASSGPGQGDYEQYF.

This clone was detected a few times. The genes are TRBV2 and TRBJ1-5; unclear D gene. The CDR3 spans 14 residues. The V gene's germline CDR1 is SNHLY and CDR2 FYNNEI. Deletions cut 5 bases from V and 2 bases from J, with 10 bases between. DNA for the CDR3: TGTGCCAGCAGTCGGGTCCTGCGCAATCAGCCCCAGCATTTT. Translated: CASSRVLRNQPQHF.

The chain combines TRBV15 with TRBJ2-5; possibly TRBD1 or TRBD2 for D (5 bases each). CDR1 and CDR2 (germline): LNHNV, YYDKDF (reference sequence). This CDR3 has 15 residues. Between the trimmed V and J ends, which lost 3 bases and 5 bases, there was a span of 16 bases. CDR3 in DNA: TGTGCCACCAGCAGTAGGGGCAGTCGAGGGGAGACCCAGTACTTC. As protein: CATSSRGSRGETQYF.

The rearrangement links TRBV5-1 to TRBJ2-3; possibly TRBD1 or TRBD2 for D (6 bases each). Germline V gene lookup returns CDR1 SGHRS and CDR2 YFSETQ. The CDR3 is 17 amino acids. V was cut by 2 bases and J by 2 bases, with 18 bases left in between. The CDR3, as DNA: TGCGCCAGCAGCTTATACGGGGCAGGGGAGGACACAGATACGCAGTATTTT. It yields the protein CASSLYGAGEDTDTQYF. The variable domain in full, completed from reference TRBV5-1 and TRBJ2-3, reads KAGVTQTPRYLIKTRGQQVTLSCSPISGHRSVSWYQQTPGQGLQFLFEYFSETQRNKGNFPGRFSGRQFSNSRSEMNVSTLELGDSALYLCASSLYGAGEDTDTQYFGPGTRLTVL.

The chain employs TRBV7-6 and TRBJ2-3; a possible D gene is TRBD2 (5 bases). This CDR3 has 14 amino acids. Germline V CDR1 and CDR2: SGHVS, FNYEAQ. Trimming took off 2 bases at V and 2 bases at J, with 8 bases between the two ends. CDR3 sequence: CASSLRRVTDTQYF. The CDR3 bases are TGTGCCAGCAGCTTAAGGCGGGTCACAGATACGCAGTATTTT.

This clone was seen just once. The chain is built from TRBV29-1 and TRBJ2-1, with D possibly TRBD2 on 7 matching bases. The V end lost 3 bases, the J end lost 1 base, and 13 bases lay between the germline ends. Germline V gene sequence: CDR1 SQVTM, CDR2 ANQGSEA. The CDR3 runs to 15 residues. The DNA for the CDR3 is TGCAGCGTTGATTGCGGGGGCGGGTCCTACAATGAGCAGTTCTTC. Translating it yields CSVDCGGGSYNEQFF.

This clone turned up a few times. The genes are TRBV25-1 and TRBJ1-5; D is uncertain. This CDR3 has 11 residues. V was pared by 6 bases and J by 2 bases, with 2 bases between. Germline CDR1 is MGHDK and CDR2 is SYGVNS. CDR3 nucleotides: TGTGCCAGCAGGGGCAATCAGCCCCAGCATTTT. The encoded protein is CASRGNQPQHF.

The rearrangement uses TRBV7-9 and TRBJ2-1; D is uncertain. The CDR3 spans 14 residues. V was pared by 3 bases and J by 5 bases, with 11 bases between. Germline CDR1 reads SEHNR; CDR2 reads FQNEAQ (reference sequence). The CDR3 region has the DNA TGTGCCAGCAGCTTGTACCGTACCGACAATGAGCAGTTCTTC. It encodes CASSLYRTDNEQFF.

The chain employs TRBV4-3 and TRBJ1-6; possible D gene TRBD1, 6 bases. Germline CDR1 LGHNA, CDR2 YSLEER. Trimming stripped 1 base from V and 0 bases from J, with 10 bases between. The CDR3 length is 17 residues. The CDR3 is CASSQVTGSSYNSPLHF. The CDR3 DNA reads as TGCGCCAGCAGCCAAGTCACAGGGAGCTCCTATAATTCACCCCTCCACTTT.

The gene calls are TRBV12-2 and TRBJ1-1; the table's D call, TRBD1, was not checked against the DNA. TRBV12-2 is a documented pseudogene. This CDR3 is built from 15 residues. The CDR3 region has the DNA TGTGCAAGTCGCCCAGAGGGGACAGGGTGGACTGAAGCTTTCTTT. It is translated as CASRPEGTGWTEAFF.

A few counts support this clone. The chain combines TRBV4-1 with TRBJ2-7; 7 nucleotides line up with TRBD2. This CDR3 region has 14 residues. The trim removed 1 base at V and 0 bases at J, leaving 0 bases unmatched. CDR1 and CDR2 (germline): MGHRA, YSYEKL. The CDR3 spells CASSQGLASYEQYF. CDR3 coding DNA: TGCGCCAGCAGCCAAGGACTAGCCTCCTACGAGCAGTACTTC.

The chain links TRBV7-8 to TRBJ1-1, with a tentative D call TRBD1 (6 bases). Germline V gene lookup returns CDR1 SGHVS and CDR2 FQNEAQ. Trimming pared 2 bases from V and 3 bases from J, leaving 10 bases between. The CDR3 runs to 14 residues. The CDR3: CASSLPGAHTEAFF. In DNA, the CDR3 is TGTGCCAGCAGCTTACCGGGGGCGCACACTGAAGCTTTCTTT.

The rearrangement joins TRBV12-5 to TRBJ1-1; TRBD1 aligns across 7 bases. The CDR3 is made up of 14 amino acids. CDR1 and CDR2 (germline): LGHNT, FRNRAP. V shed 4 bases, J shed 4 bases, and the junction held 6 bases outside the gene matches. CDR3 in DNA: TGTGCTAGTGGTTACCACAGGGGTAGCACTGAAGCTTTCTTT. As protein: CASGYHRGSTEAFF.

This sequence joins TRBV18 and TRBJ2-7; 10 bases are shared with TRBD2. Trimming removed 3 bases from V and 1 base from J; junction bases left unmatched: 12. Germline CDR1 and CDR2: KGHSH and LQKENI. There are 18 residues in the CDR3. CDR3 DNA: TGTGCCAGCTCACCGACGAAGGTAGCGGGAGGATATTCCTACGAGCAGTACTTC. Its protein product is CASSPTKVAGGYSYEQYF.

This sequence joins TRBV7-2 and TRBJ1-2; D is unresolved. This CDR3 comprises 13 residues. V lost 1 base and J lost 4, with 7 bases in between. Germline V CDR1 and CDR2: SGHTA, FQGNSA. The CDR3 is CASSLGPGYGYTF. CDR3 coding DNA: TGTGCCAGCAGCTTAGGGCCTGGCTATGGCTACACCTTC. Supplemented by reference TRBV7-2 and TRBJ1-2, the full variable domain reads GAGVSQSPSNKVTEKGKDVELRCDPISGHTALYWYRQSLGQGLEFLIYFQGNSAPDKSGLPSDRFSAERTGGSVSTLTIQRTQQEDSAVYLCASSLGPGYGYTFGSGTRLTVV.

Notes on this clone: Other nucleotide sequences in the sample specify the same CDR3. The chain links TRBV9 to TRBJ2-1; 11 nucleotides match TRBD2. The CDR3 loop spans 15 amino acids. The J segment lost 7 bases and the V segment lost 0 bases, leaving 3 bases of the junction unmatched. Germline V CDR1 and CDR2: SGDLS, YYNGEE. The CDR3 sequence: CASSVGTSGGNEQFF. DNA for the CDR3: TGTGCCAGCAGCGTAGGTACTAGCGGGGGTAATGAGCAGTTCTTC.

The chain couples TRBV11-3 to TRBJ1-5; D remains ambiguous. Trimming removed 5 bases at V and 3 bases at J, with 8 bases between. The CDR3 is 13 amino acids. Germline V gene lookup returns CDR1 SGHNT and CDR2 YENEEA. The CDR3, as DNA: TGTGCCAGCAGCCCCAGGTTCAATCAGCCCCAGCATTTT. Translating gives CASSPRFNQPQHF. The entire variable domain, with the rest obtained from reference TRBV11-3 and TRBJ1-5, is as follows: EAGVVQSPRYKIIEKKQPVAFWCNPISGHNTLYWYLQNLGQGPELLIRYENEEAVDDSQLPKDRFSAERLKGVDSTLKIQPAELGDSAVYLCASSPRFNQPQHFGDGTRLSIL.